The following is a T cell receptor (beta chain) sequence with its context. These data belong to a study of T-cell reconstitution after alpha-beta-depleted transplantation in children. Germline CDR1 is GTSNPN and CDR2 is SVGIG (reference sequence). V was pared by 0 bases and J by 8 bases, with 10 bases between. The CDR3 is 13 amino acids. Library preparation (for TCRbeta) was performed with unique molecular identifiers. Each CDR3 protein is one row after TCRdb ran MiXCR on the PCR reads. The sample yields fewer than 550,000 distinct CDR3 sequences, roughly 11% seen once. V and J are TRBV30 and TRBJ1-4; D is unclear. The clonotype was recovered from a human donor who donated a stem cell graft to a child with acute myeloid leukemia. The sample was PBMCs from the stem cell graft donor, taken from the stem cell graft. CDR3 region: CAWSVRPWEKLFF. CDR3 DNA: TGTGCCTGGAGTGTACGGCCATGGGAAAAACTGTTTTTT.